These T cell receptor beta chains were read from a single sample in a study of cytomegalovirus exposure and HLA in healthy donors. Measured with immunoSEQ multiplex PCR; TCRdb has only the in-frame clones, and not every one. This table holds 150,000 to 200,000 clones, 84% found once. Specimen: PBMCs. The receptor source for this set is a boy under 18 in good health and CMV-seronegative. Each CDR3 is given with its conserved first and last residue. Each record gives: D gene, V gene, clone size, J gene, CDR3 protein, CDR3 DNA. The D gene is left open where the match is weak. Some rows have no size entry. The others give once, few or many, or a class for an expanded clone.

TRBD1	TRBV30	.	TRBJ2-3	CAWRNEGALRGDTQYF	TGTGCCTGGAGAAATGAGGGGGCGTTGAGGGGAGATACGCAGTATTTT
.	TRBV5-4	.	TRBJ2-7	CASSLDSLYEQYF	TGTGCCAGCAGCCTGGACAGCCTCTACGAGCAGTACTTC
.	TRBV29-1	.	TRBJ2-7	CSVDVRGYEQYF	TGCAGCGTTGACGTAAGGGGCTACGAGCAGTACTTC
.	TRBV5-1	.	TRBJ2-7	CASSFRVGYEQYF	TGCGCCAGCAGCTTCAGGGTCGGCTACGAGCAGTACTTC
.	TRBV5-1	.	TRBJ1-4	CASSPDGGRTNEKLFF	TGCGCCAGCAGCCCGGACGGGGGGCGAACTAATGAAAAACTGTTTTTT
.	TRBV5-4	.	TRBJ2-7	CASSLDGGYEQYF	TGTGCCAGCAGCCTAGACGGGGGCTACGAGCAGTACTTC
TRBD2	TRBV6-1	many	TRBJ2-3	CAGAQGGSSTDTQYF	TGTGCCGGGGCGCAGGGCGGGAGCTCCACAGATACGCAGTATTTT
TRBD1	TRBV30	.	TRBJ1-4	CAGEWDRADEKLFF	TGTGCCGGGGAATGGGACAGAGCCGATGAAAAACTGTTTTTT
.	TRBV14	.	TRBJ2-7	CASSQEAGASREQYF	TGTGCCAGCAGCCAAGAGGCAGGGGCCTCCCGGGAGCAGTACTTC
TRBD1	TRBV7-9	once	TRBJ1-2	CSSSFLSGTGLTNYGYTF	TGTTCCAGCAGCTTCTTATCCGGGACAGGGCTAACTAACTATGGCTACACCTTC
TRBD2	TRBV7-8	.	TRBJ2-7	CASSLGLAGVRYEQYF	TGTGCCAGCAGCTTGGGACTAGCGGGAGTACGTTACGAGCAGTACTTC
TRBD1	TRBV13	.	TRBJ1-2	CASSQGRDRELNYGYTF	TGTGCCAGCAGCCAGGGTCGGGACAGGGAGTTGAACTATGGCTACACCTTC
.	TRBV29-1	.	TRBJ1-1	CSVEAEGDAEAFF	TGCAGCGTTGAAGCGGAGGGTGACGCTGAAGCTTTCTTT
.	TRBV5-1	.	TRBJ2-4	CASRQESERKNIQYF	TGCGCCAGCAGACAAGAATCCGAACGCAAAAACATTCAGTACTTC
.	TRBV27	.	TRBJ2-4	CASRLAGTDSSKNIQYF	TGTGCCAGCAGACTCGCCGGTACGGACAGCAGCAAAAACATTCAGTACTTC
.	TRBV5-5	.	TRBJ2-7	CASSFQRQDTYEQYF	TGTGCCAGCAGCTTCCAACGACAGGATACCTACGAGCAGTACTTC
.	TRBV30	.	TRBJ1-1	CAWSSGHMNTEAFF	TGTGCCTGGAGCTCGGGACACATGAACACTGAAGCTTTCTTT
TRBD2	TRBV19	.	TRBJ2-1	CASSILGGVSYNEQFF	TGTGCCAGTAGTATACTCGGGGGGGTTAGCTACAATGAGCAGTTCTTC
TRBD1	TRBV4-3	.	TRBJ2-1	CASSQGTGTGYYNEQFF	TGCGCCAGCAGCCAAGGGACAGGGACAGGGTATTACAATGAGCAGTTCTTC
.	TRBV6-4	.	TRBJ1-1	CASSVTAYTEAFF	TGTGCCAGCAGCGTGACAGCCTACACTGAAGCTTTCTTT
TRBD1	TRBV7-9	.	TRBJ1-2	CSSSPDRGQGYTF	TGTTCCAGCAGCCCCGACAGGGGGCAAGGCTACACCTTC
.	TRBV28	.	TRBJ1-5	CASRTPPNKQPQHF	TGTGCCAGCAGGACTCCCCCCAATAAACAGCCCCAGCATTTT
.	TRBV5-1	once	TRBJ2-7	CASRVGAFSYEQYF	TGCGCCAGCAGAGTGGGAGCTTTTTCCTACGAGCAGTACTTC
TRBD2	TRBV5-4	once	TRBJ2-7	CASSLAVGGGATYEQYF	TGTGCCAGCAGCTTGGCCGTGGGCGGGGGGGCCACCTACGAGCAGTACTTC
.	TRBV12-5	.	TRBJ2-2	CASGLSGTGELFF	TGTGCTAGTGGTTTGTCAGGGACCGGGGAGCTGTTTTTT
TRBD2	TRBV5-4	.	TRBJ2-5	CASSLGGGRVETQYF	TGTGCCAGCAGCTTGGGCGGGGGACGGGTAGAGACCCAGTACTTC
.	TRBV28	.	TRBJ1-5	CASNGDPPFNQPQHF	TGTGCCAGCAATGGAGACCCTCCTTTCAATCAGCCCCAGCATTTT
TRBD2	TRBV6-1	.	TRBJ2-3	CASRRTSGGADTQYF	TGTGCCAGCCGCCGGACTAGCGGGGGGGCAGATACGCAGTATTTT
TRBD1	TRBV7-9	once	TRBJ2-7	CASSFGTGYEQYF	TGTGCCAGCAGCTTCGGGACAGGCTACGAGCAGTACTTC
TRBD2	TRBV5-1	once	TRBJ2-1	CASFSGGTSGRWSPRNEQFF	TGCGCCAGCTTCAGCGGCGGGACTAGCGGGAGATGGTCCCCCCGAAATGAGCAGTTCTTC
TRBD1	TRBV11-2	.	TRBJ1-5	CASSPGTGGNQPQHF	TGTGCCAGCAGCCCCGGGACAGGGGGGAATCAGCCCCAGCATTTT
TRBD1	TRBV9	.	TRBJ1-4	CASSVAPDRGQAEKLFF	TGTGCCAGCAGCGTAGCCCCGGACAGGGGGCAGGCTGAAAAACTGTTTTTT
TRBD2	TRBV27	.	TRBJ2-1	CASSALLAGGWDEQFF	TGTGCCAGCAGTGCCCTCCTAGCGGGGGGGTGGGATGAGCAGTTCTTC
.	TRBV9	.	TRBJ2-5	CASSRDLQETQYF	TGTGCCAGCAGCCGGGACTTACAAGAGACCCAGTACTTC
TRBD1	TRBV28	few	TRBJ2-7	CASSKGQGGYEQYF	TGTGCCAGCAGCAAAGGACAGGGGGGCTACGAGCAGTACTTC
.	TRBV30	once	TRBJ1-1	CALTRGEGATEAFF	TGTGCCTTGACGCGGGGCGAAGGTGCAACTGAAGCTTTCTTT
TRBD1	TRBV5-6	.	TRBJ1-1	CASSLVGTGGFAFF	TGTGCCAGCAGCTTGGTAGGGACAGGGGGTTTTGCTTTCTTT
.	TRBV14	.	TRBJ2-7	CASSQDVSSYEQYF	TGTGCCAGCAGCCAAGACGTCAGCTCCTACGAGCAGTACTTC
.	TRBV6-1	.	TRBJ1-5	CASSGVGGSGNQPQHF	TGTGCCAGCAGTGGGGTGGGGGGAAGTGGCAATCAGCCCCAGCATTTT
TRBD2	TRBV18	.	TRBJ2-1	CASSPPVAEGGNEQFF	TGTGCCAGCTCACCCCCTGTAGCGGAGGGAGGGAATGAGCAGTTCTTC
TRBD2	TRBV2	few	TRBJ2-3	CASSWIESGGTDTQYF	TGTGCCAGCTCTTGGATCGAGAGCGGGGGCACAGATACGCAGTATTTT
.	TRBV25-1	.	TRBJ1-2	CASQRDSSNYGYTF	TGTGCCAGCCAGCGGGACTCGTCTAACTATGGCTACACCTTC
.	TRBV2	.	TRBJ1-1	CASITQGNTEAFF	TGTGCCAGCATCACTCAGGGGAACACTGAAGCTTTCTTT
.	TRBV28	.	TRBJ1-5	CASSLNAGGSNQPQHF	TGTGCCAGCAGTTTGAATGCGGGAGGGAGCAATCAGCCCCAGCATTTT
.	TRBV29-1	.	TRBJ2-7	CSVRGNYEQYF	TGCAGCGTTCGGGGAAACTACGAGCAGTACTTC
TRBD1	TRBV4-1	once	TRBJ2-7	CASSLPGQLYEQYF	TGCGCCAGCAGCCTGCCGGGACAGCTATACGAGCAGTACTTC
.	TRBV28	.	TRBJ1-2	CASRSTGNYGYTF	TGTGCCAGCAGATCAACAGGAAACTATGGCTACACCTTC
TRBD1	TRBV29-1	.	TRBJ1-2	CSVGRLAGTGYGYTF	TGCAGCGTTGGTAGACTTGCCGGGACAGGGTATGGCTACACCTTC
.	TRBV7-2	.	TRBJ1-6	CASSLAASLTENSPLHF	TGTGCCAGCAGCTTAGCGGCCTCGTTGACGGAGAATTCACCCCTCCACTTT
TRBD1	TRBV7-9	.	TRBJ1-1	CSSSGQGTTEAFF	TGTTCCAGCAGCGGACAGGGAACCACTGAAGCTTTCTTT